This T cell receptor (beta chain) was sequenced in a study of T cell changes during pregnancy in multiple sclerosis. This clone was picked up a small number of times. Sequencing was performed with immunoSEQ multiplex PCR; in TCRdb, only in-frame clones are kept and a portion is missing. This table holds about 53,000 clones, 85% to 95% found once. V was clipped by 5 bases and J by 2 bases, with 17 bases between them. Germline assignment: CDR1 SGHRS and CDR2 YFSETQ. CDR3 length equals 15 residues. Sequencing was performed on CD4+ T cells from peripheral blood mononuclear cells, taken in the third trimester of pregnancy. The rearrangement links TRBV5-1 to TRBJ2-7, with a possible D match to TRBD1 (6 bases). The receptor's source is a female donor with multiple sclerosis, enrolled in a pregnancy study. CDR3 bases: TGCGCCAGCAGTTTTAGGACAGAGGGGACCTACGAGCAGTACTTC. This gives the protein CASSFRTEGTYEQYF. The full variable domain, completed using reference TRBV5-1 and TRBJ2-7, is KAGVTQTPRYLIKTRGQQVTLSCSPISGHRSVSWYQQTPGQGLQFLFEYFSETQRNKGNFPGRFSGRQFSNSRSEMNVSTLELGDSALYLCASSFRTEGTYEQYFGPGTRLTVT.